Listed below are T cell receptor beta chains from one sample, sequenced in a study of cytomegalovirus exposure and HLA in healthy donors. Sequencing used immunoSEQ multiplex PCR; TCRdb keeps in-frame clones, though not all of them. The table lists a few hundred thousand clones, roughly 89% of them singletons. Sequencing used PBMCs. The receptors were gathered from a woman between 18 and 29 years old in good health and CMV-seronegative. The CDR3 runs from the conserved cysteine through the conserved F or W. D genes are given only for firm matches. Size is omitted from some rows. Given values are once, few, many or a class for expanded clones.

clone size	V gene	J gene	D gene	CDR3 DNA	CDR3 protein
.	TRBV13	TRBJ2-5	TRBD1	TGTGCCAGCAGCGAGGGACAGGGAGGGGAGACCCAGTACTTC	CASSEGQGGETQYF
.	TRBV5-4	TRBJ1-2	TRBD1	TGTGCCAGCAGCTCCCCCGGACAGGGGAACTATGGCTACACCTTC	CASSSPGQGNYGYTF
.	TRBV6-1	TRBJ2-3	.	TGTGCCGCCGACGACAGGCGCGGAAGCACAGATACGCAGTATTTT	CAADDRRGSTDTQYF
once	TRBV27	TRBJ2-2	TRBD2	TGTGCCAGCAGTTCACGGGGGGCCGGGGAGCTGTTTTTT	CASSSRGAGELFF
.	TRBV6-1	TRBJ2-7	.	TGTGCCAGCAGTGAAAAAGGTCAGGGCTCCTACGAGCAGTACTTC	CASSEKGQGSYEQYF
once	TRBV19	TRBJ2-7	TRBD2	TGTGCCAGTAGTCTTTTTAGCGGGAGCTACGAGCAGTACTTC	CASSLFSGSYEQYF
few	TRBV6-5	TRBJ1-2	TRBD1	TGTGCCAGCAGTTTTACAGGGGGGGGAACTTATGGCTACACCTTC	CASSFTGGGTYGYTF
.	TRBV23-1	TRBJ1-3	TRBD1	TGCGCCAGCAGTCAACGGGGGACAGGCTCTGGAAACACCATATATTTT	CASSQRGTGSGNTIYF
.	TRBV7-3	TRBJ2-1	TRBD2	TGTGCCAGCAGCCCGTCTTATGCTAGCGGGAGGGGTGAGCAGTTCTTC	CASSPSYASGRGEQFF
.	TRBV12-5	TRBJ2-7	TRBD2	TGTGCTAGTGCCCCGGGGGGGGGCCACGAGCAGTACTTC	CASAPGGGHEQYF
.	TRBV7-2	TRBJ2-3	.	TGTGCCAGCAGCTTGGGCAGTCACACCACAGATACGCAGTATTTT	CASSLGSHTTDTQYF
.	TRBV15	TRBJ1-5	TRBD1	TGTGCCACCAGAGGACCAGGGGGCGAGTATCAGCCCCAGCATTTT	CATRGPGGEYQPQHF
.	TRBV6-4	TRBJ2-3	TRBD2	TGTGCCAGCAGTGACAACGCGGGAGGGATGGATACGCAGTATTTT	CASSDNAGGMDTQYF
.	TRBV9	TRBJ2-4	TRBD2	TGTGCCAGCAGCCCGTCCGCGGGAGTTTACTCGGGGGCCAAAAACATTCAGTACTTC	CASSPSAGVYSGAKNIQYF
.	TRBV18	TRBJ2-7	TRBD1	TGTGCCAGCTCACAGACAGGGAGAAGGGAGCAGTACTTC	CASSQTGRREQYF
.	TRBV6-6	TRBJ2-1	TRBD1	TGTGCCAGCAGTCCCGGGACAGGGTCCTACAATGAGCAGTTCTTC	CASSPGTGSYNEQFF
.	TRBV18	TRBJ1-1	.	TGTGCCAGCTCACTAGATCCCAGCGGCCTCTACACTGAAGCTTTCTTT	CASSLDPSGLYTEAFF
.	TRBV11-1	TRBJ2-1	TRBD2	TGTGCCAGCAGCATTCGACTAGCGAGTTACAATGAGCAGTTCTTC	CASSIRLASYNEQFF
.	TRBV11-2	TRBJ2-7	TRBD2	TGTGCCAGCAGCTCCACGGGAGGCCGGACCTACGAGCAGTACTTC	CASSSTGGRTYEQYF
.	TRBV2	TRBJ2-7	.	TGTGCCAGCAGTGGAGGCTTTAGAGGGAGCGAAAACGAGCAGTACTTC	CASSGGFRGSENEQYF
.	TRBV5-1	TRBJ2-7	.	TGCGCCAGCAGCTTGGAGGCAGGTAAGGCCTACGAGCAGTACTTC	CASSLEAGKAYEQYF
.	TRBV28	TRBJ2-1	.	TGTGCCAGCAGTTCGTACAATGAGCAGTTCTTC	CASSSYNEQFF
.	TRBV27	TRBJ2-1	.	TGTGCCAGCAGTTATGAGCCTTACAATGAGCAGTTCTTC	CASSYEPYNEQFF
.	TRBV4-3	TRBJ1-2	.	TGCGCCAGCAGCCAAGATCCCCCAAACTATGGCTACACCTTC	CASSQDPPNYGYTF
.	TRBV5-3	TRBJ2-7	.	TGTGCCAGAAGCTTGGGAGGGTCCTACGAGCAGTACTTC	CARSLGGSYEQYF
.	TRBV7-8	TRBJ2-7	TRBD2	TGTGCCAGCAGCTCCGGGTGGACTAGCACTCTAGGTTGGTACGAGCAGTACTTC	CASSSGWTSTLGWYEQYF
.	TRBV20-1	TRBJ2-7	.	TGCAGTGTAGAGGAGCAGTACTTC	CSVEEQYF
once	TRBV2	TRBJ2-5	TRBD2	TGTGCCAGCAGTGAAGTAGGGTCAGGGAAGGGAGGGCAAGAGACCCAGTACTTC	CASSEVGSGKGGQETQYF
.	TRBV27	TRBJ1-5	.	TGTGCCAGCAGAGCCGGGGGGACGTACTATAGCAATCAGCCCCAGCATTTT	CASRAGGTYYSNQPQHF
.	TRBV14	TRBJ1-5	.	TGTGCCAGCAGCCAAAGGCGGGATCAGCCCCAGCATTTT	CASSQRRDQPQHF
.	TRBV29-1	TRBJ2-7	.	TGCAGCGTTGTGGGCAATATAGGCTCCTACGAGCAGTACTTC	CSVVGNIGSYEQYF
.	TRBV5-1	TRBJ1-1	.	TGCGCCAGCAGCTTGAGGGAGGCCCGGTTGAACACTGAAGCTTTCTTT	CASSLREARLNTEAFF
.	TRBV27	TRBJ2-1	.	TGTGCCAGCAGTAGCCGAAGGACAGACAATGAGCAGTTCTTC	CASSSRRTDNEQFF
.	TRBV5-1	TRBJ2-3	TRBD2	TGCGCCAGTTCCCTAGCGGGAAGGGCCCCAGATACGCAGTATTTT	CASSLAGRAPDTQYF
.	TRBV5-1	TRBJ1-3	.	TGCGCCAGCAGCTTGGACTACACAGGGTCTGGAAACACCATATATTTT	CASSLDYTGSGNTIYF
.	TRBV6-5	TRBJ2-1	.	TGTGCCAGCAGATACTTAGGAGGGAATGAGCAGTTCTTC	CASRYLGGNEQFF
.	TRBV5-1	TRBJ1-1	.	TGCGCCAGCAGCTTGCCCCTACGGGGGGAATCCGTCACTGAAGCTTTCTTT	CASSLPLRGESVTEAFF
.	TRBV14	TRBJ2-3	.	TGTGCCAGCAGCCAAGGAGGGGGAGATACGCAGTATTTT	CASSQGGGDTQYF
.	TRBV9	TRBJ2-7	TRBD1	TGTGCCAGCAGCCCACGGGGACAGGGGGCGGACGAGCAGTACTTC	CASSPRGQGADEQYF
.	TRBV14	TRBJ2-3	.	TGTGCCAGCAGCCACCGACTGAGCACAGATACGCAGTATTTT	CASSHRLSTDTQYF
.	TRBV6-5	TRBJ2-5	.	TGTGCCAGCAGTTACCAGGACAGCCAAGAGACCCAGTACTTC	CASSYQDSQETQYF
.	TRBV7-8	TRBJ2-7	TRBD2	TGTGCCAGCAGCTTAGGATTAGCGGGAGGGCCCGACGAGCAGTACTTC	CASSLGLAGGPDEQYF
.	TRBV11-2	TRBJ2-3	TRBD2	TGTGCCAGCAGCTACCTAGCGGGGGCGGATACGCAGTATTTT	CASSYLAGADTQYF
.	TRBV4-3	TRBJ1-2	.	TGCGCCAGCAGCCTTTGGGACACGGATGGCTACACCTTC	CASSLWDTDGYTF
.	TRBV7-9	TRBJ2-7	.	TGTGCCAGCAGCTTATCGGCTAGTGGCTCCTACGAGCAGTACTTC	CASSLSASGSYEQYF
once	TRBV10-3	TRBJ2-2	.	TGTGCCATCAGTGATGGCAGGGGTCACACCGGGGAGCTGTTTTTT	CAISDGRGHTGELFF
.	TRBV5-1	TRBJ2-7	.	TGCGCCAGCAGCTCGACAGGAGAGTACGAGCAGTACTTC	CASSSTGEYEQYF
.	TRBV4-1	TRBJ2-7	TRBD2	TGCGCCAGCAGCCCCCTAGCGGGAGGCTTCTACGAGCAGTACTTC	CASSPLAGGFYEQYF
.	TRBV28	TRBJ2-4	.	TGTGCCAGCAGTAAAAGACAGATGCTAGCCAAAAACATTCAGTACTTC	CASSKRQMLAKNIQYF
.	TRBV9	TRBJ1-1	.	TGTGCCAGCAGCGTGTCCCCTGGACAGAACACTGAAGCTTTCTTT	CASSVSPGQNTEAFF
.	TRBV10-2	TRBJ2-2	TRBD2	TGCGCCAGCACCACTAGCGGGAGGAACACCGGGGAGCTGTTTTTT	CASTTSGRNTGELFF